Presented here are 14 T cell receptor beta chains from one specimen sequenced in a study of OX40 agonist ivuxolimab in advanced cancers. Assay: immunoSEQ multiplex PCR; the TCRdb copy retains only in-frame clones and omits some. The repertoire has tens of thousands of clones, 80% to 90% of them found once; the top ten carry 4% to 4.5%. The sequencing used CD4+ or CD8+ T cells sorted from blood, collected in a trial of the OX40 agonist ivuxolimab. All receptors come from an adult with an advanced solid tumor such as melanoma, head and neck, liver or kidney cancer.

J is TRBJ1-1 and V is TRBV6-1; D is undetermined. Germline V gene sequence: CDR1 MNHNS, CDR2 SASEGT. V lost 1 base to trimming and J lost 2 bases, with 5 bases between them. This CDR3 region has 13 residues. CDR3 sequence (DNA): TGTGCCAGCAGTGAAGGGGGAAACACTGAAGCTTTCTTT. Its translation is CASSEGGNTEAFF.

This chain links TRBV28 with TRBJ2-7; a weak D match, TRBD1 (5 bases). The V gene's germline CDR1 is MDHEN and CDR2 SYDVKM. With 6 bases removed from V and 11 bases from J, the gap between germline ends came to 26 bases. The CDR3 spans 15 residues. The CDR3 region has the DNA TGTGCCAGCAGAAGTTCGACAGCCAACTCCCCCGTGGAGTACTTC. It codes for CASRSSTANSPVEYF. Based on the CDR3 plus reference TRBV28 and TRBJ2-7, the full variable domain is DVKVTQSSRYLVKRTGEKVFLECVQDMDHENMFWYRQDPGLGLRLIYFSYDVKMKEKGDIPEGYSVSREKKERFSLILESASTNQTSMYLCASRSSTANSPVEYFGPGTRLTVT.

J is TRBJ2-5 and V is TRBV27, with D tentatively TRBD1 or TRBD2 (5 bases each). CDR1 is MNHEY, CDR2 SMNVEV, per germline (reference sequence). This CDR3 is built from 14 residues. V lost 3 bases and J 2 bases, leaving 10 bases between the germline ends. CDR3 loop: CASSLRGLQETQYF. CDR3 sequence (DNA): TGTGCCAGCAGTTTGAGGGGCCTACAAGAGACCCAGTACTTC.

The chain joins TRBV11-2 to TRBJ2-5, with D possibly TRBD2 on 5 matching bases. The CDR3 runs 16 residues. V shed 4 bases and J shed 3 bases, with 18 bases lying between them. Germline values: CDR1 SGHAT, CDR2 FQNNGV. The CDR3 region is CASSSVATSGEETQYF. DNA of the CDR3: TGTGCCAGCAGCTCAGTAGCGACCTCAGGAGAAGAGACCCAGTACTTC.

The rearrangement joins TRBV6-1 to TRBJ2-7; TRBD1 matches at 8 bases. The CDR3 extends over 14 amino acids. The germline CDR1 and CDR2 sequences are MNHNS and SASEGT. The junction had 9 bases not matched to a gene; V was cut back by 5 bases and J by 6 bases. The CDR3, as DNA: TGTGCCAGCAGTTCCGGGACAGGACTCTCCGAGCAGTACTTC. It yields the protein CASSSGTGLSEQYF.

The rearrangement uses TRBV7-8 and TRBJ2-7, with 13 bases lining up with TRBD2. With V trimmed by 6 bases and J by 2 bases, 4 bases remained unmatched. This CDR3 has 15 residues. Germline V CDR1 and CDR2: SGHVS, FQNEAQ. Here the CDR3 DNA reads TGTGCCAGCAGTAAACTAGCGGGAGGGACCTACGAGCAGTACTTC. Encoded protein: CASSKLAGGTYEQYF.

The chain has TRBV27 and TRBJ1-5, with D possibly matching TRBD1 (5 bases). The CDR3 length is 15 residues. Germline V gene lookup returns CDR1 MNHEY and CDR2 SMNVEV (reference sequence). V lost 5 bases and J lost 7, with 18 bases in between. The CDR3 here is CASSIGTQWFQPQHF. The CDR3 DNA reads TGTGCCAGCAGTATCGGGACTCAGTGGTTCCAGCCCCAGCATTTT.

This clone was seen a few times. V is TRBV7-2 and J is TRBJ1-5; TRBD1 is a possible D gene (5 bases). Deletions cut 5 bases from V and 4 bases from J, with 12 bases between. The CDR3 runs to 14 residues. The germline CDR1 and CDR2 sequences are SGHTA and FQGNSA. The CDR3 protein is CASSPAGPNQPQHF. The CDR3 coding sequence is TGTGCCAGCAGCCCAGCGGGGCCGAATCAGCCCCAGCATTTT.

V and J are TRBV28 and TRBJ1-1; 7 bases agree with TRBD1. The CDR3 totals 13 residues. J lost 6 bases, V lost 4 bases, and 5 bases had no gene match. The V gene's germline CDR1 is MDHEN and CDR2 SYDVKM. This CDR3 is CASSSPRGPEAFF. As DNA, the CDR3 is TGTGCCAGCAGTTCCCCTAGGGGGCCTGAAGCTTTCTTT.

The chain combines TRBV2 with TRBJ2-3; D is ambiguous. CDR3 size: 13 residues. Germline CDR1 reads SNHLY; CDR2 reads FYNNEI. The V and J ends lost 5 bases and 5 bases respectively, with 11 bases between them. The CDR3 sequence is CASSRSTRDTQYF. Here the CDR3 DNA reads TGTGCCAGCAGTAGGTCTACGAGAGATACGCAGTATTTT.

The V and J genes are TRBV5-4 and TRBJ2-7, with 9 bases aligning to TRBD1. The CDR3 has 17 residues. CDR1 and CDR2 (germline): SGHNT, YYREEE (reference sequence). V shed 1 base and J 3 bases; nucleotides not matched to a gene: 11. For the CDR3, the DNA is TGTGCCAGCAGCTTGAGGTCGTCGGGACAGGGCATCTACGAGCAGTACTTC. Its protein product is CASSLRSSGQGIYEQYF.

J is TRBJ2-7 and V is TRBV6-1, with D maybe TRBD1 (6 bases). Germline CDR1 and CDR2: MNHNS and SASEGT. CDR3 length: 13 residues. Deletions cut 9 bases from V and 5 bases from J, with 17 bases between. In DNA, the CDR3 is TGTGCCAGTCAGTATACTAACAGGGACGAGCAGTACTTC. Its translation is CASQYTNRDEQYF.

V and J are TRBV27 and TRBJ2-1, with 12 bases lining up with TRBD2. The CDR3 sequence is 15 residues long. Germline V lookup: CDR1 MNHEY, CDR2 SMNVEV (reference sequence). V dropped 2 bases and J dropped 8; count of bases not matched to a gene: 4. The CDR3, as DNA: TGTGCCAGCAGTTTACTACTAGCGGGAGGCGATGAGCAGTTCTTC. Protein: CASSLLLAGGDEQFF.

The chain has TRBV6-6 and TRBJ2-2; maybe TRBD2 (6 bases). Between the trimmed V and J ends, which lost 7 bases and 5 bases, there was a span of 14 bases. Germline assignment: CDR1 MNHNY and CDR2 SVGAGI (reference sequence). The CDR3 is 14 amino acids. DNA of the CDR3: TGTGCCAGCAAGTCGATGCGGGAAACCGGGGAGCTGTTTTTT. Protein sequence: CASKSMRETGELFF.